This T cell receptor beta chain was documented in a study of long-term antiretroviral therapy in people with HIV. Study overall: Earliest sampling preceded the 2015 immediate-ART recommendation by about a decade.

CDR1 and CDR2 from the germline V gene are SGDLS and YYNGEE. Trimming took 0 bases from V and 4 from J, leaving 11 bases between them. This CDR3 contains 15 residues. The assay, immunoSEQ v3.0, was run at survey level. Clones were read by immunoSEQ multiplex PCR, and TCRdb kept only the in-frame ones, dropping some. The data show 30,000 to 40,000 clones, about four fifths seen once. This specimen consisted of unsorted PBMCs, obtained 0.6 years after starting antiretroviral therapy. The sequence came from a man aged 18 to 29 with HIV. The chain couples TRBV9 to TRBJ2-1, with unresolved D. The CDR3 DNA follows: TGTGCCAGCAGCGTAGGAGGTGAGCTGTACAATGAGCAGTTCTTC. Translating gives CASSVGGELYNEQFF. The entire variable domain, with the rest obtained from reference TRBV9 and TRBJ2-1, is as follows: DSGVTQTPKHLITATGQRVTLRCSPRSGDLSVYWYQQSLDQGLQFLIQYYNGEERAKGNILERFSAQQFPDLHSELNLSSLELGDSALYFCASSVGGELYNEQFFGPGTRLTVL.